This TCR beta chain was found in a study of T cell responses to AZD1222 COVID-19 vaccine. Findings and caveats of the study: Rises in breadth and depth of Spike-specific TCRs came after two AZD1222 doses.

V dropped 6 bases and J dropped 4; count of bases not matched to a gene: 6. The CDR3 is made up of 14 amino acids. CDR1 MNHEY and CDR2 SVGAGI come from the germline V gene. The protocol was immunoSEQ multiplex PCR, while the TCRdb copy is restricted to in-frame clones and leaves out a portion. The sample has about 26,000 clones, roughly 85% seen once. Details on this clone: The target antigen is unknown.

Sequencing used peripheral blood, obtained 28 days after the second AZD1222 dose. The TCR was taken from an adult who received the AZD1222 COVID-19 vaccine. The chain is built from TRBV6-5 and TRBJ1-2; 9 bases match TRBD1. The chain's CDR3 is CASSQGQGVYGYTF. The CDR3 DNA follows: TGTGCCAGCAGCCAGGGACAGGGTGTCTATGGCTACACCTTC.